These T cell receptor beta chains were read from a single sample in a study of blood T cell repertoires in COVID-19. Method: immunoSEQ multiplex PCR; TCRdb's copy keeps in-frame clones and lacks some. The data hold fewer than 200,000 clones, with around 88% observed a single time. Sequencing was performed on PBMCs or T cells enriched from blood (not recorded which). These receptors originate from a woman aged 50 to 60 in a cohort exposed to, infected with or recovered from COVID-19 (not recorded which). Both conserved end residues are part of each CDR3. Fields, in order: J gene, clone size, D gene, V gene, CDR3 protein, CDR3 DNA. D genes are given only for firm matches. Only some rows state a clone size, as once, few, many or a class for expanded clones.

TRBJ1-4 . . TRBV28 CASRQVDIGREKLFF TGTGCCAGCAGGCAGGTGGACATCGGCCGCGAAAAACTGTTTTTT
TRBJ1-2 . . TRBV29-1 CSVTGYYGYTF TGCAGCGTGACTGGTTACTATGGCTACACCTTC
TRBJ1-5 few TRBD1 TRBV7-8 CASSYDSGQGRQPQHF TGTGCCAGCAGCTACGACTCGGGACAGGGGCGTCAGCCCCAGCATTTT
TRBJ2-3 . . TRBV20-1 CSASTLPGVSTDTQYF TGCAGTGCTAGTACCCTTCCCGGGGTAAGCACAGATACGCAGTATTTT
TRBJ1-4 once . TRBV5-1 CASSGALNEKLFF TGCGCCAGCAGCGGAGCCCTTAATGAAAAACTGTTTTTT
TRBJ1-5 . TRBD1 TRBV2 CASNDQGAQPQHF TGTGCCAGCAACGACCAGGGGGCTCAGCCCCAGCATTTT
TRBJ2-1 . TRBD2 TRBV14 CASSPREDFYNEQFF TGTGCCAGCAGTCCCCGGGAGGATTTTTACAATGAGCAGTTCTTC
TRBJ1-3 . . TRBV9 CASSVGQLVSGNTIYF TGTGCCAGCAGCGTTGGACAGTTGGTCTCTGGAAACACCATATATTTT
TRBJ1-3 many TRBD1 TRBV28 CASSVLQGARGNTIYF TGTGCCAGCAGCGTATTACAGGGGGCACGGGGAAACACCATATATTTT
TRBJ2-5 . . TRBV14 CASSQGGLWTVETQYF TGTGCCAGCAGCCAAGGAGGACTGTGGACAGTAGAGACCCAGTACTTC
TRBJ2-1 few TRBD2 TRBV7-2 CASSWVAGFSYNEQFF TGTGCCAGCAGCTGGGTAGCGGGGTTCTCCTACAATGAGCAGTTCTTC
TRBJ1-2 . . TRBV28 CASSLNYGYTF TGTGCCAGCTCTCTTAACTATGGCTACACCTTC
TRBJ1-1 . . TRBV2 CATTLSGVSERWNTEAFF TGTGCCACCACTCTCTCGGGTGTCTCGGAGCGATGGAACACTGAAGCTTTCTTT
TRBJ1-2 . TRBD1 TRBV6-2/TRBV6-3 CASSPTEPGQVYGYTF TGTGCCAGCAGCCCGACTGAACCGGGACAGGTTTATGGCTACACCTTC
TRBJ2-3 . . TRBV4-2 CASSRSGQGSTDTQYF TGTGCCAGCAGCCGCTCGGGACAAGGGAGCACAGATACGCAGTATTTT
TRBJ1-2 . TRBD1 TRBV12-5 CASGPDRENYGYTF TGTGCTAGTGGTCCTGACAGGGAGAACTATGGCTACACCTTC
TRBJ2-5 . TRBD1 TRBV2 CASSEGTGKETQYF TGTGCCAGCAGTGAAGGGACAGGCAAAGAGACCCAGTACTTC
TRBJ1-2 . TRBD1 TRBV28 CASRGTDSNYGYTF TGTGCCAGCAGGGGGACAGATTCTAACTATGGCTACACCTTC
TRBJ2-5 . . TRBV3-1/TRBV3-2 CASSRSCGPPGETQYF TGTGCCAGCAGCCGATCTTGCGGACCCCCAGGGGAGACCCAGTACTTC
TRBJ2-1 . TRBD2 TRBV5-3 CARSSGLAQNEQFF TGTGCCAGAAGTTCGGGACTAGCGCAGAATGAGCAGTTCTTC
TRBJ2-2 . TRBD1 TRBV6-6 CASSLTGSNTGELFF TGTGCCAGCAGTTTGACAGGGTCGAACACCGGGGAGCTGTTTTTT
TRBJ2-7 . TRBD1 TRBV9 CASSVGDRGSYEQYF TGTGCCAGCAGCGTAGGAGACAGGGGCTCCTACGAGCAGTACTTC
TRBJ2-5 . TRBD2 TRBV29-1 CSVRAGGVIETQYF TGCAGCGTCCGCGCGGGGGGGGTTATAGAGACCCAGTACTTC
TRBJ2-5 . . TRBV3-1/TRBV3-2 CASSQGLQGETQYF TGTGCCAGCAGCCAGGGACTTCAAGGGGAGACCCAGTACTTC
TRBJ2-1 few TRBD2 TRBV4-2 CASSPPQRESMSEQFF TGTGCCAGCAGCCCCCCCCAGCGGGAGTCCATGAGTGAGCAGTTCTTC
TRBJ2-1 . . TRBV19 CASISHTNEQFF TGTGCCAGTATCTCGCACACCAATGAGCAGTTCTTC
TRBJ2-5 . TRBD1 TRBV5-1 CASSFGTDRETQYF TGCGCCAGCAGCTTTGGGACAGACCGAGAGACCCAGTACTTC
TRBJ2-1 . . TRBV10-1 CASSPPGAAGYNEQFF TGCGCCAGCAGTCCTCCTGGAGCAGCGGGCTACAATGAGCAGTTCTTC
TRBJ1-1 . TRBD1 TRBV28 CASSRDRVNTEAFF TGTGCCAGCAGCCGGGACAGGGTGAACACTGAAGCTTTCTTT
TRBJ2-1 once TRBD2 TRBV14 CASSSSGGKYNEQFF TGTGCCAGCAGCTCTAGCGGGGGGAAATACAATGAGCAGTTCTTC
TRBJ2-6 . TRBD1 TRBV6-2/TRBV6-3 CASSYFGQGSSGANVLTF TGTGCCAGCAGTTACTTCGGACAGGGGTCCTCTGGGGCCAACGTCCTGACTTTC
TRBJ1-5 . TRBD1 TRBV19 CASSTGNRGHQPQHF TGTGCCAGTAGTACCGGGAACAGGGGCCATCAGCCCCAGCATTTT
TRBJ1-2 once TRBD1 TRBV25-1 CASSDQMTGGAGGYTF TGTGCCAGCAGTGATCAAATGACAGGGGGCGCGGGTGGCTACACCTTC
TRBJ2-5 . . TRBV11-2 CASSLSVLAETQYF TGTGCCAGCAGCTTATCAGTACTAGCCGAGACCCAGTACTTC
TRBJ2-4 . . TRBV5-6 CASSSTRRDIQYF TGTGCCAGCAGCTCTACTAGGAGGGACATTCAGTACTTC
TRBJ2-3 . TRBD1 TRBV19 CASSPRTGNTDTQYF TGTGCCAGTAGCCCCAGGACAGGGAACACAGATACGCAGTATTTT
TRBJ1-1 . . TRBV5-1 CASSFSGNTEAFF TGCGCCAGCAGCTTTTCGGGGAACACTGAAGCTTTCTTT
TRBJ2-5 . TRBD2 TRBV5-1 CASSLGAGGVETQYF TGCGCCAGCAGCTTGGGAGCGGGGGGTGTAGAGACCCAGTACTTC
TRBJ2-3 . TRBD2 TRBV27 CASRPKPGGTQYF TGTGCCAGCAGACCTAAACCGGGGGGTACGCAGTATTTT
TRBJ2-3 . . TRBV4-2 CASSQVSLSTDTQYF TGTGCCAGCAGCCAAGTCTCACTCTCGACAGATACGCAGTATTTT
TRBJ2-5 . . TRBV5-1 CASSLRSSPPGGETQYF TGCGCCAGCTCCCTGCGATCCAGCCCGCCCGGAGGGGAGACCCAGTACTTC
TRBJ2-2 . TRBD2 TRBV5-1 CASSYSSGSRNTGELFF TGCGCCAGCAGCTATTCTAGCGGGAGTAGGAACACCGGGGAGCTGTTTTTT
TRBJ1-1 . TRBD1 TRBV19 CASTTLETGRVVAAFF TGTGCCAGTACCACTCTCGAGACAGGGAGAGTTGTCGCGGCTTTCTTT
TRBJ1-1 . TRBD1 TRBV29-1 CSVDRGSEAFF TGCAGCGTAGACAGGGGTTCTGAAGCTTTCTTT
TRBJ2-3 . . TRBV11-2 CASSQDGVVNTDTQYF TGTGCCAGCAGCCAGGATGGTGTAGTAAACACAGATACGCAGTATTTT
TRBJ1-3 . TRBD1 TRBV2 CASSQDRPSGNTIYF TGTGCCAGCAGCCAGGACAGGCCCTCTGGAAACACCATATATTTT
TRBJ1-3 . . TRBV28 CASSPHGGSSGNTIYF TGTGCCAGCAGTCCGCATGGGGGGTCCTCTGGAAACACCATATATTTT